Detailed here is one TCR beta chain. This specimen comes from a study of blood T cell repertoires in COVID-19. Only in-frame clones appear in the TCRdb table, and some are missing; sequencing was by immunoSEQ multiplex PCR. The table records about 110,000 clones, 60% to 85% of them present only once. The CDR3 covers 16 residues. Germline values: CDR1 SGHAT, CDR2 FQNNGV. The V end was cut by 5 bases, the J end by 0 bases, with 17 bases between. The clonotype originates from a middle-aged woman with acute or convalescent COVID-19. The sequenced sample was peripheral blood. The gene calls are TRBV11-2 and TRBJ2-7, with D perhaps matching TRBD1 (6 bases). CDR3 in amino acids: CASSVNWDTSSYEQYF. CDR3 DNA sequence: TGTGCCAGCAGCGTAAACTGGGACACCAGCTCCTACGAGCAGTACTTC.